This T cell receptor beta chain was documented in a study of response to subunit inactivated influenza vaccine. General observations from the study: Authors suggested seasonal influenza vaccinations each recruit few new T cells.

From the RT-PCR reads, TCRdb called clonotypes with MiXCR, one entry per CDR3 protein. In the table there are hundreds of thousands of distinct CDR3 sequences, roughly 10% of which are singletons. A note on this clonotype: Its matching antigen is unknown. Just one base apart from a much larger clone, this may be a read error.

CDR1 MNHEY and CDR2 SVGEGT come from the germline V gene. The CDR3 length is 14 residues. The V end was cut by 2 bases, the J end by 8 bases, with 14 bases between. The chain has TRBV6-2 or TRBV6-3 and TRBJ2-3; D is unresolved. The sequence came from a man aged 50-60 years who received an inactivated influenza vaccine. The source was PBMCs from blood, collected on the day of vaccination. The CDR3 reads CASSYAGGKATQYF. In nucleotides, the CDR3 is TGTGCCAGCAGTTACGCAGGCGGTAAAGCTACGCAGTATTTT.